A selection of T cell receptor beta chains follows, all from one sample in a study of cytomegalovirus exposure and HLA in healthy donors. Using immunoSEQ multiplex PCR, the repertoire was profiled, and TCRdb retains in-frame clones only, with some absent. The sample includes some 180,000 clones, around 86% of them seen just once. The sequenced sample consisted of PBMCs. All receptors come from a man aged 30 to 39 in good health and CMV-seropositive. Each CDR3 is given with its conserved first and last residue. The D gene is left open where the match is weak. Where a row states a size, it is once, few, many or the class of an expanded clone; other rows omit it.

>.|TRBV20-1|.|TRBJ1-2
CSARDLQGYTF
TGCAGTGCTAGAGATCTACAGGGCTACACCTTC
>.|TRBV4-3|.|TRBJ2-5
CASSQEFGGATQETQYF
TGCGCCAGCAGCCAAGAATTCGGCGGGGCCACACAAGAGACCCAGTACTTC
>TRBD2|TRBV4-1|.|TRBJ2-1
CASSQGGTSYNEQFF
TGCGCCAGCAGCCAGGGGGGGACCTCCTACAATGAGCAGTTCTTC
>TRBD1|TRBV11-3|.|TRBJ2-1
CASSPPGQGRYNEQFF
TGTGCCAGCAGCCCCCCTGGACAGGGGAGATACAATGAGCAGTTCTTC
>.|TRBV27|many|TRBJ2-4
CASSPITLAKNIQYF
TGTGCCAGCAGTCCCATAACCCTAGCCAAAAACATTCAGTACTTC
>.|TRBV2|.|TRBJ2-1
CASSDSLHNEQFF
TGTGCCAGCAGTGATTCCCTTCACAATGAGCAGTTCTTC
>.|TRBV6-1|.|TRBJ2-7
CATSRVGWDYEQYF
TGTGCCACCTCCCGAGTAGGGTGGGACTACGAGCAGTACTTC
>TRBD1|TRBV29-1|.|TRBJ2-1
CSVGDRSYNEQFF
TGCAGCGTTGGGGACAGATCCTACAATGAGCAGTTCTTC
>.|TRBV28|.|TRBJ2-6
CASSLGEESGANVLTF
TGTGCCAGCAGTTTAGGGGAGGAATCTGGGGCCAACGTCCTGACTTTC
>.|TRBV10-3|.|TRBJ2-7
CAISEEGVAEQYF
TGTGCCATCAGTGAGGAGGGGGTGGCCGAGCAGTACTTC
>.|TRBV19|.|TRBJ1-5
CASSIRGRVRDQPQHF
TGTGCCAGTAGTATCCGAGGACGAGTTAGGGATCAGCCCCAGCATTTT
>TRBD1|TRBV6-8|.|TRBJ2-7
CASSFPGTGDYPRREQYF
TGTGCCAGCAGTTTCCCGGGGACAGGGGATTATCCGAGACGGGAGCAGTACTTC
>.|TRBV5-1|.|TRBJ2-1
CASSSVSGSSYNEQFF
TGCGCCAGCAGCTCGGTCTCCGGGAGCTCCTACAATGAGCAGTTCTTC
>.|TRBV19|.|TRBJ2-6
CASKRPGAEGNVLTF
TGTGCCAGCAAACGTCCCGGGGCCGAAGGGAACGTCCTGACTTTC
>TRBD2|TRBV7-6|.|TRBJ2-3
CASSPGTSDSTDTQYF
TGTGCCAGCAGCCCTGGGACTAGCGACAGCACAGATACGCAGTATTTT
>TRBD1|TRBV29-1|.|TRBJ2-7
CSAVRQGRPYEQYF
TGCAGCGCGGTTCGACAGGGCCGACCTTACGAGCAGTACTTC
>.|TRBV2|.|TRBJ2-7
CASSPGDSDYEQYF
TGTGCCAGCAGTCCGGGCGACAGTGACTACGAGCAGTACTTC
>TRBD1|TRBV2|.|TRBJ1-1
CASSDNRDSDMNTEAFF
TGTGCCAGCAGTGATAACCGGGACAGCGATATGAACACTGAAGCTTTCTTT
>.|TRBV4-1|.|TRBJ2-5
CASSPVVRETQYF
TGCGCCAGCAGCCCCGTAGTCCGCGAGACCCAGTACTTC
>.|TRBV5-5|.|TRBJ1-5
CASSLVQNQPQHF
TGTGCCAGCAGCTTGGTTCAGAATCAGCCCCAGCATTTT
>.|TRBV12-5|.|TRBJ2-5
CASGYRGGRETQYF
TGTGCTAGTGGCTACAGGGGAGGGCGGGAGACCCAGTACTTC
>.|TRBV27|.|TRBJ2-5
CASTRLGGQETQYF
TGTGCCAGCACCCGACTGGGGGGCCAAGAGACCCAGTACTTC
>.|TRBV5-6|.|TRBJ1-6
CASTDRRFSKRVISPLHF
TGTGCCAGTACAGATCGCAGGTTCTCAAAGAGGGTAATCTCACCCCTCCACTTT
>.|TRBV25-1|.|TRBJ2-3
CASAVVPDTQYF
TGTGCCAGCGCCGTTGTCCCAGATACGCAGTATTTT
>.|TRBV6-6|.|TRBJ2-2
CASSSRGAGELFF
TGTGCCAGCAGTTCGAGGGGAGCCGGGGAGCTGTTTTTT
>.|TRBV2|.|TRBJ1-5
CASSPGELQPQHF
TGTGCCAGTTCACCCGGGGAATTGCAGCCCCAGCATTTT
>TRBD1|TRBV27|few|TRBJ2-7
CASSFRDSYSYEQYF
TGTGCCAGCAGTTTTCGGGACAGCTACTCCTACGAGCAGTACTTC
>TRBD1|TRBV15|.|TRBJ1-2
CATSREARGEDGYTF
TGTGCCACCAGCAGAGAGGCCAGGGGGGAGGATGGCTACACCTTC
>.|TRBV9|.|TRBJ2-7
CASSPSGIAWYEQYF
TGTGCCAGCAGCCCCTCTGGGATAGCCTGGTACGAGCAGTACTTC
>.|TRBV2|.|TRBJ1-3
CASRLTGFSGNTIYF
TGTGCCAGCAGGCTTACAGGTTTCTCTGGAAACACCATATATTTT
>TRBD1|TRBV7-3|.|TRBJ2-4
CASSPVPQGDIQYF
TGTGCCAGCAGTCCCGTCCCCCAGGGGGACATTCAGTACTTC
>.|TRBV7-6|.|TRBJ2-7
CASSPAGAGGEQYF
TGTGCCAGCAGCCCTGCAGGGGCTGGGGGCGAGCAGTACTTC
>.|TRBV5-4|.|TRBJ1-2
CASSLGPDNYGYTF
TGTGCCAGCAGCTTGGGACCTGATAACTATGGCTACACCTTC
>TRBD2|TRBV7-2|.|TRBJ2-7
CASSLVLAGDEQYF
TGTGCCAGCAGCTTAGTGTTAGCGGGGGACGAGCAGTACTTC
>.|TRBV4-3|.|TRBJ1-4
CASSQDLPGRPGEKLFF
TGCGCCAGCAGCCAAGACCTGCCGGGACGCCCGGGAGAAAAACTGTTTTTT
>.|TRBV21-1|once|TRBJ1-5
CASKFLQPQHF
TGTGCCAGCAAATTTCTCCAGCCCCAGCATTTT
>TRBD1|TRBV7-6|.|TRBJ2-1
CASSSTGQGISYEQFF
TGTGCCAGCAGCTCAACCGGACAGGGGATTTCTTATGAGCAGTTCTTC
>.|TRBV5-4|few|TRBJ2-7
CASSDRPSYEQYF
TGTGCCAGCAGCGACCGACCCTCCTACGAGCAGTACTTC
>TRBD2|TRBV9|.|TRBJ2-1
CASSPRLAGLTYNEQFF
TGTGCCAGCAGCCCGAGACTAGCGGGATTGACCTACAATGAGCAGTTCTTC
>TRBD1|TRBV7-8|.|TRBJ1-4
CASSSRRQGDNEKLFF
TGTGCCAGCAGCTCCCGTCGGCAGGGGGATAATGAAAAACTGTTTTTT
>.|TRBV5-6|.|TRBJ1-6
CASSLVGGRGTPLHF
TGTGCCAGCAGCTTGGTTGGGGGGCGAGGGACACCCCTCCACTTT
>.|TRBV6-1|.|TRBJ2-7
CASRLGSGNYEQYF
TGTGCCAGCAGGCTAGGTAGCGGAAATTACGAGCAGTACTTC
>.|TRBV29-1|.|TRBJ1-2
CSVEDRAKPGYTF
TGCAGCGTTGAAGATAGGGCCAAACCTGGCTACACCTTC
>TRBD2|TRBV25-1|.|TRBJ2-5
CASSPGGLAGQETQYF
TGTGCCAGCAGCCCGGGGGGCCTAGCGGGCCAAGAGACCCAGTACTTC
>.|TRBV27|few|TRBJ2-6
CASRTGANVLTF
TGTGCCAGCAGAACTGGGGCCAACGTCCTAACTTTC
>.|TRBV9|.|TRBJ2-2
CASSVEGDTGELFF
TGTGCCAGCAGCGTTGAAGGGGACACCGGGGAGCTGTTTTTT
>.|TRBV4-1|.|TRBJ2-2
CASSPEGGRYTGELFF
TGCGCCAGCAGCCCCGAGGGTGGGAGATACACCGGGGAGCTGTTTTTT
>TRBD1|TRBV7-3|.|TRBJ2-1
CASSSTGGIDEQFF
TGTGCCAGCAGTTCGACAGGGGGGATCGATGAGCAGTTCTTC
>.|TRBV20-1|.|TRBJ1-1
CSPYRDTEAFF
TGCAGTCCTTACAGGGACACTGAAGCTTTCTTT
>.|TRBV4-2|.|TRBJ2-1
CASSQSGPYNEQFF
TGTGCCAGCAGCCAGAGCGGGCCTTACAATGAGCAGTTCTTC